The 5 T cell receptor beta chains below all came from one sample that was sequenced in a study of quantifying T cell responses using KT2 cells (dated by TCRdb to 2015 to 2018). As for the study more broadly: RNA was DNase-treated and reverse transcribed with TCR alpha and beta constant-region primers, mostly using SuperScript III.

Library generation was performed with UMI-ligation and nested PCR. The sequencer was an Illumina MiSeq. T4 RNA ligase 1 was used to ligate a single-stranded oligonucleotide containing the Illumina SP2 sequence and a UMI to the 3' end of the cDNA. PCR1 ran 4 cycles (98°C 15 s, 69°C 30 s, 72°C 40 s); the beta primer was an equimolar mix of RC1.1 and RC1.2 covering TRBC1 and TRBC2. TCRdb passed the public sequencing reads through fastp at Q25 and MiXCR, retaining productive beta sequences. Rows are combined by CDR3 protein, so each entry shows the most common genes and DNA. The table for this sample lists 25,000 to 35,000 distinct CDR3 sequences; 7.3% of them were counted only once. The biggest ten clones account for around 14% of the sample. The sample was PBMCs spiked with cells of the T cell clone KT2. The source is a human donor.

The chain carries TRBV18 and TRBJ1-2; unclear D gene. CDR3 length equals 14 residues. The germline gives CDR1 KGHSH, CDR2 LQKENI. Trimming pared 0 bases from V and 8 bases from J, leaving 13 bases between. The CDR3 DNA follows: TGTGCCAGCTCACCACCCGTTGAGGGTTACGGCTACACCTTC. This codes for CASSPPVEGYGYTF.

This chain connects TRBV5-1 to TRBJ2-5, with TRBD1 matching 7 bases. Germline trimming cut 2 bases from V and 3 bases from J; bases unmatched to any gene: 4. Germline V gene lookup returns CDR1 SGHRS and CDR2 YFSETQ. The CDR3 runs 14 residues. CDR3 nucleotides: TGCGCCAGCAGCTTTCCGGGACAGAAAGAGACCCAGTACTTC. Translating gives CASSFPGQKETQYF.

This clonotype was counted between two and nine times. The J gene is TRBJ1-1, the V gene TRBV12-3 or TRBV12-4, with TRBD1 matching over 7 bases. V trimming: 1 base; J trimming: 4 bases; junction bases outside the gene matches: 6. The length of the CDR3 is 15 residues. This chain's CDR3 is CASSLGRGPITEAFF. For the CDR3, the DNA is TGTGCCAGCAGTTTAGGTAGGGGGCCGATCACTGAAGCTTTCTTT.

V is TRBV21-1 and J is TRBJ1-4. TRBV21-1 is a recognized pseudogene. This CDR3 comprises 13 residues. The CDR3 loop reads CASKTRINEKLFF. CDR3 sequence (DNA): TGTGCCAGCAAAACACGGATTAATGAAAAACTGTTTTTT.

Only a few counts were recorded for this clonotype. The chain uses TRBV24-1 and TRBJ2-1; TRBD1 might be the D (6 bases). Germline loops: CDR1 KGHDR, CDR2 SFDVKD. V lost 1 base and J 7 bases, leaving 22 bases between the germline ends. CDR3 size: 18 residues. The CDR3: CATSDLGPTTWGRNEQFF. The CDR3, as DNA: TGTGCCACCAGTGATTTAGGCCCCACTACGTGGGGGCGGAATGAGCAGTTCTTC.